The T cell receptor beta chain described here comes from a study of cytomegalovirus exposure and HLA in healthy donors. Germline CDR1 SQVTM, CDR2 ANQGSEA. Between the trimmed V and J ends, which lost 8 bases and 11 bases, there was a span of 18 bases. The CDR3 spans 11 residues. Study outcomes and limitations: Later analysis demonstrated an association between a missense DCLRE1C variant and TCR beta V- and J-gene trimming.

The PCR ran on 60 Vbeta and 13 Jbeta primers. Measured with immunoSEQ multiplex PCR; TCRdb has only the in-frame clones, and not every one. This sample yields 180,000 or so clones, of which roughly four fifths are seen a single time; about 0.092% belongs to the top ten. Note on this clone: What it binds is not known.

The chain combines TRBV29-1 with TRBJ1-1, with D possibly TRBD1 on 6 matching bases. The TCR comes from a boy between 2 and 15 years old in good health and CMV-seronegative. Sequenced material: PBMCs. CDR3: CSLLSGTKAFF. The CDR3 bases are TGCAGCCTCTTATCGGGGACAAAGGCTTTCTTT. The whole variable domain, filled in from reference TRBV29-1 and TRBJ1-1, reads SAVISQKPSRDICQRGTSLTIQCQVDSQVTMMFWYRQQPGQSLTLIATANQGSEATYESGFVIDKFPISRPNLTFSTLTVSNMSPEDSSIYLCSLLSGTKAFFGQGTRLTVV.